These 7 T cell receptor beta chains were sequenced from one sample in a study of blood T cell repertoires in COVID-19 (dated by TCRdb to 2018 to 2020). Library generation was performed with the immunoSEQ multiplex PCR assay. TCRdb retrieved this table from immuneACCESS and kept in-frame rearrangements only. Not all clones are present; in checked studies, unresolved V genes account for under half, and no reason is known for the remainder. Present in this sample are about 200,000 clones, more than 75% of which were seen just once. The ten biggest clones cover roughly 6.2% of the sample. The sequencing input was peripheral blood. The receptors originated from a man aged 55 to 70 who had recovered from COVID-19.

This rearrangement joins TRBV19 to TRBJ2-7; 11 bases line up with TRBD2. With V trimmed by 5 bases and J by 2 bases, 5 bases remained unmatched. Germline V gene data show CDR1 as LNHDA and CDR2 as SQIVND (reference sequence). The CDR3 spans 15 residues. The CDR3 region is CASSEIAGGAYEQYF. The DNA for the CDR3 is TGTGCCAGTAGTGAAATAGCGGGAGGGGCCTACGAGCAGTACTTC.

The chain couples TRBV5-1 to TRBJ2-1; 7 positions match TRBD2. The trim removed 4 bases at V and 8 bases at J, leaving 3 bases unmatched. From germline, CDR1 is SGHRS and CDR2 YFSETQ. CDR3 length: 12 amino acids. CDR3: CASSTGGDEQFF. CDR3 DNA sequence: TGCGCCAGCAGCACTGGGGGGGATGAGCAGTTCTTC.

V gene TRBV30 combines with J gene TRBJ1-1; D may be TRBD1 (6 bases). This CDR3 region has 16 residues. Germline V lookup: CDR1 GTSNPN, CDR2 SVGIG (reference sequence). V was trimmed by 4 bases and J by 1 base, leaving 19 bases between them. The CDR3 DNA is TGTGCCTGGATAGGGCGGGCAGGGGCCTCGAACACTGAAGCTTTCTTT. Its translation is CAWIGRAGASNTEAFF.

The chain combines TRBV7-9 with TRBJ2-1; D might be TRBD1 (6 bases). CDR3 length equals 15 residues. Per the germline V gene, CDR1 is SEHNR and CDR2 is FQNEAQ (reference sequence). The V gene lost 5 bases and the J gene lost 3 bases, with 14 bases spanning the gap. The CDR3 region has the DNA TGTGCCAGCAGCCTACGGACAGAGGTCTACAATGAGCAGTTCTTC. Translated, it gives CASSLRTEVYNEQFF.

This chain joins TRBV12-5 and TRBJ2-5; 8 bases line up with TRBD2. J lost 4 bases, V lost 5 bases, and 6 bases had no gene match. CDR1 and CDR2 (germline): LGHNT, FRNRAP. CDR3 length equals 14 residues. As DNA, the CDR3 is TGTGCTAGTGGTCGAAGCGGGGGCCGAGAGACCCAGTACTTC. Amino acids: CASGRSGGRETQYF.

The J gene is TRBJ2-7, the V gene TRBV5-1; a weak D match, TRBD2 (5 bases). There are 12 residues in the CDR3. The germline V gene encodes CDR1 SGHRS and CDR2 YFSETQ. V lost 4 bases and J lost 1, with 6 bases in between. The CDR3 protein is CASSRESYEQYF. The CDR3 DNA reads as TGCGCCAGCAGCAGGGAGTCCTACGAGCAGTACTTC.

In nucleotides, the CDR3 is TGTGCCTGGGACAGGGTCCATGGCTACACCTTC. This codes for CAWDRVHGYTF. The chain carries TRBV30 and TRBJ1-2, with 7 bases identical to TRBD1. V lost 5 bases and J lost 6; bases outside the gene matches: 3. Germline lookup yields CDR1 GTSNPN and CDR2 SVGIG (reference sequence). The CDR3 sequence is 11 residues long. The whole variable domain, filled in from reference TRBV30 and TRBJ1-2, reads SQTIHQWPATLVQPVGSPLSLECTVEGTSNPNLYWYRQAAGRGLQLLFYSVGIGQISSEVPQNLSASRPQDRQFILSSKKLLLSDSGFYLCAWDRVHGYTFGSGTRLTVV.